This T cell receptor (beta chain) was profiled in a study of cytomegalovirus exposure and HLA in healthy donors (dated by TCRdb to the late 2010s). Concerning the study at large: An earlier analysis of fewer than 750 of the donors reported approximately 280 Gb of sequence data and around 110 million unique TCR beta sequences obtained from 180 million or so T cells. Genome-wide SNP genotypes for about 60% of the 666 donors were used in a later genetic analysis, which treated that subset as a discovery cohort. A separate validation cohort of 100 to 150 different subjects was used in addition to the roughly 720-subject first cohort. The study was designed to test whether signatures of past pathogen exposure could be identified by cataloging public T cell receptors. Alongside the repertoire data, information on donor age, sex, ethnicity and CMV serostatus was compiled. Rather than using new phenotypic data, the later analysis identified candidate immune exposures from TCR beta sequences and from how often those sequences occurred across donors. Class I and class II HLA loci were covered by the typing at four-digit resolution. Approximately 330 gigabases of sequencing data and 75 million to 85 million unique TCR sequences made up an early release that covered several hundred HLA-typed donors. The study profiled the T cell repertoires of 500 to 800 subjects by immunosequencing and related them to cytomegalovirus serostatus. Typing coverage differed by locus: A, B, C, DRB1 and DQB1 were typed in about 629-630 donors, DQA1 in 500 to 550, DPA1 in some 570, and DPB1 in approximately 450. To decide whether each TCR beta V gene segment behaved as functional or pseudogenic, an earlier analysis of over 500 of the donors relied on high-throughput TCR beta sequencing. In a later analysis, previously published TCR beta repertoires from roughly 710 donors were re-analyzed and high-resolution HLA genotyping was added so that TCR occurrence patterns could be studied. The study combined high-throughput TCR immunosequencing, statistical association of individual TCRs with disease status, and machine learning to predict cytomegalovirus infection status. On average, around 230,000 unique TCR beta nucleotide sequences were sequenced per donor among about 400 genotyped donors of the cohort, with 15% to 20% of those sequences being non-productive. All discovery cohort repertoires had been generated using a single sequencing platform. Because of strong linkage in the cohort, four to six DR-DQ haplotypes were treated as single units for association and clustering. The genetic ancestry cluster associated with self-reported Caucasian donors included about 84% of the 398 genotyped donors. Broader findings and caveats from the paper: Across donors, most TCR sequences were observed very rarely, whereas some public TCRs were present in many individuals. Linkage disequilibrium might explain the correlated functional status among segregating V segments, but an unknown experimental factor could not be excluded. Specific HLA alleles were associated with some 15,000 TCR beta sequences at a false discovery rate of 0.05 in a later analysis. Broadly in line with IMGT annotations, most TCR beta V segments showed up in productive rearrangements about 87% or about 30% of the time in an earlier analysis of around 600 of the donors. A further reported finding was that TCR beta sequences accurately predicted the HLA-A and HLA-B alleles for most subjects in the first cohort. A few of the identified cytomegalovirus-associated TCR beta chains were confirmed in vitro to be specific for cytomegalovirus antigens. In a later genetic analysis, a missense DCLRE1C variant was associated with V-gene and J-gene trimming of TCR beta chains, and the association was replicated in an independent cohort. Strong co-occurrence of HLA alleles, especially DR and DQ, made assigning TCR associations to individual alleles difficult. The cohort was sequenced for TCR beta chains only, and without alpha or paired-chain data the features that could be detected were limited. According to a later analysis, TCR association rates differed among HLA loci, with DRB1 alleles showing the most associated TCRs and HLA-C alleles showing the fewest. Because counts were too low, 15 to 20 rarely observed V segments, including chromosome 9 orphons, were excluded from the earlier analysis of around 590 of the donors. The classifier was reported to diagnose cytomegalovirus status with high specificity and sensitivity in both the original cohort and the validation cohort. It was suggested by the authors that the approach could potentially be generalized to other disease states and immunological phenotypes. A later analysis reported that several top co-occurrence clusters appeared linked to parvovirus B19, influenza, CMV and Epstein-Barr virus. The study gave a list of 150 to 200 TCR beta chains associated with cytomegalovirus. HLA typing was unavailable for some donors at each locus, so association tests used only the typed subset. Most CMV-associated TCR beta chains appeared to be HLA-restricted in a later analysis, and the HLA associations seemed to be driven largely by CMV exposure. According to a later genetic analysis, donors in an Asian-associated ancestry cluster had fewer N-insertions in productive TCRs than the approximately 700-donor mean. Sequencing depth was assumed to be roughly uniform across donors in the presence/absence analyses, though that assumption may not hold. Compared with equally common non-associated chains, HLA-associated TCR beta chains in a later analysis were more clonally expanded and had lower generation probabilities. Immune exposure information for the cohort was limited to CMV serostatus. The sequencing pipeline was judged likely to have produced a cluster of highly shared sequence variants as a technical artifact.

Note on this clone: Its antigen has not been determined.

In total, about 650 healthy bone marrow donors made up the cohort. All cohort members were sampled while nominally healthy, although unrecorded immune exposures were likely present. The donor was CMV seronegative and belonged to the group of over 350 seronegative cohort members. Each donor provided a peripheral blood sample, and peripheral blood mononuclear cells were used for TCR beta sequencing. The Qiagen DNeasy Blood Extraction Kit was used to extract genomic DNA from the blood cell samples. Library preparation was by the immunoSEQ multiplex PCR assay. For the multiplex PCR, a mixture combining 60 forward primers for TCR Vbeta segments and 13 reverse primers for TCR Jbeta segments was used. Amplification of the CDR3 region of rearranged TCR beta genes was performed with a multiplex PCR assay on genomic DNA. The Illumina HiSeq System was used to sequence the amplified TCR beta libraries as 87-base-pair reads. The source study handled its data this way. A later analysis tallied some 79 million unique TCR beta chains across the approximately 670 repertoires, and about 10 million of those chains were shared by two or more donors. To remove PCR and sequencing errors, raw reads were error-corrected and collapsed into unique sequences using a nearest-neighbor algorithm that merged closely related sequences. CDR3 sequences were aligned to IMGT reference sequences to assign V, D and J gene segments. For a sequence to be retained, a match of at least six nucleotides to both a V gene segment and a J gene segment was required. A rearrangement counted as productive if the CDR3 had no stop codons and remained in frame with V and J, and every other rearrangement counted as non-productive. Following IMGT convention, CDR3 was defined as the stretch from the second conserved V-encoded cysteine to the conserved J-encoded phenylalanine. The earlier analysis of 500 to 600 of the donors excluded sequences that lacked an unambiguous match to a single V gene segment. In an earlier analysis of some 590 of the donors, a V segment was called functional when productive rearrangements were above 56.7%, and segregating when the standard deviation between donors exceeded 5%. A statistical classification framework was built for diagnosing cytomegalovirus status from the catalog of TCR beta chain sequences. A later analysis assigned V and J genes by comparing TCR nucleotide sequences with IMGT/GENE-DB human TR gene sequences. The TCRdist pipeline was used in a later analysis to assign CDR3 sequences and most-parsimonious VDJ recombination scenarios. In a later analysis, every TCR beta chain was defined by the combination of its CDR3 amino acid sequence and its V-gene family, and reads without a unique V-gene family were dropped. A later analysis removed 450 to 600 highly shared, low-generation-probability nucleotide sequences to deal with suspected cross-contamination and a sequencing artifact. For each public chain, a later analysis derived a clonal expansion index from normalized ranks of inferred template counts within each repertoire. Generation probabilities in a later analysis came from a VDJ recombination model fitted to out-of-frame rearrangements, and those results were checked against IGoR. In a later analysis, TCR-TCR, TCR-HLA and TCR-CMV co-occurrence was scored with hypergeometric tests, and a repertoire-size bias correction was applied to TCR pairs. A later analysis estimated false discovery rates by permuting HLA or CMV assignments 20 times. A later analysis grouped co-occurring TCRs with DBSCAN, adding TCRdist sequence similarity when clustering within HLA-allele-positive subsets. Repertoires with fewer than 30,000 or more than 120,000 public chains were left out of co-occurrence clustering, as were a few repertoires with anomalous nucleotide sharing. This is the immuneACCESS table as TCRdb keeps it, with only in-frame sequences that have V and J called. A part of the clones is gone; compared with another copy, unresolved V genes explain less than half, and the rest is unexplained. V, J and clone size derive from that table, while D and trimming were established from the DNA sequence. The sample's table lists a count of approximately 110,000 clones. Around 0.6% of the sample is held by the ten biggest clonotypes.

The source material was PBMCs. This clonotype originated in a man in his forties or fifties in good health and CMV-seronegative.

CDR3 reads: CASSQGLGQNTEAFF. The nucleotides read TGTGCCAGCAGCCAGGGGCTCGGACAAAACACTGAAGCTTTCTTT. The chain couples TRBV7-2 to TRBJ1-1; the D gene is perhaps TRBD1, from 6 matching bases. The germline V gene sets CDR1 to SGHTA and CDR2 to FQGNSA. V is shortened by 5 bases, J by 2 bases, and the region joining them spans 15 bases. CDR3 length: 15 amino acids, cysteine to phenylalanine. Just the 45-base CDR3 DNA is kept, in frame starting at base 1.